One and the same sample provided the 5 T cell receptor beta chains below, sequenced in a study of cytomegalovirus exposure and HLA in healthy donors. Use of 60 Vbeta and 13 Jbeta primers characterized the PCR. Repertoires were generated with immunoSEQ multiplex PCR, while TCRdb's copy carries only in-frame clones and drops some. The repertoire holds around 130,000 clones, with more than 60% as singletons. Source material: PBMCs. These TCRs come from a woman aged 60 to 75 in good health and CMV-seronegative.

This chain links TRBV4-3 with TRBJ1-5; D uncertain. This CDR3 region has 19 residues. Germline CDR1 reads LGHNA; CDR2 reads YSLEER. V shed 1 base and J shed 1 base, with 20 bases lying between them. The CDR3 DNA reads TGCGCCAGCAGCCAAGTTGCGGATCGCAGGAGGTTCAGCAATCAGCCCCAGCATTTT. As protein: CASSQVADRRRFSNQPQHF.

The chain combines TRBV7-2 with TRBJ1-2; D uncertain. CDR3 length equals 14 residues. Deletions cut 2 bases from V and 4 bases from J, with 11 bases between. Germline V gene sequence: CDR1 SGHTA, CDR2 FQGNSA. The CDR3: CASSLSAGFYGYTF. CDR3 DNA: TGTGCCAGCAGCTTAAGTGCAGGTTTCTATGGCTACACCTTC.

A few counts support this clone. The chain is built from TRBV18 and TRBJ2-3, with 9 bases that match TRBD1. CDR1 is KGHSH, CDR2 LQKENI, per germline. CDR3 size: 15 residues. The trim removed 4 bases at V and 3 bases at J, leaving 5 bases unmatched. CDR3 loop: CASSRRDRATDTQYF. CDR3 DNA sequence: TGTGCCAGCTCACGCCGGGACAGGGCGACAGATACGCAGTATTTT.

The chain's CDR3 is CASSPKPTGSDEQYF. The CDR3 nucleotides read TGTGCCAGCAGTCCAAAACCTACAGGTTCCGACGAGCAGTACTTC. V usage is TRBV27 and J usage is TRBJ2-7, with TRBD1 as a possible D gene (5 bases). This CDR3 contains 15 residues. Germline lookup yields CDR1 MNHEY and CDR2 SMNVEV (reference sequence). Deletions cut 5 bases from V and 5 bases from J, with 19 bases between.

The V and J genes are TRBV11-3 and TRBJ1-1, with D possibly TRBD1 on 5 matching bases. Trimming cost V 1 base and J 3 bases, with 12 bases left between them. Looked up from germline, CDR1 is SGHNT and CDR2 is YENEEA. The CDR3 contains 15 residues. CDR3 amino acids: CASSLGTGGDTEAFF. In DNA, the CDR3 is TGTGCCAGCAGCTTAGGGACGGGAGGGGACACTGAAGCTTTCTTT.